These 13 T cell receptor beta chains were sequenced from one sample in a study of CD8 T cells in ankylosing spondylitis. Each CDR3 protein gets one entry after TCRdb re-called the 5' RACE reads with MiXCR. The sample has about 300,000 distinct CDR3 sequences, less than 25% seen once; the top ten hold roughly 3.6%. The sample comprised blood, either unsorted or a sorted T cell fraction (not recorded which). These receptors were taken from a female donor with ankylosing spondylitis or in good health (not recorded which).

This clonotype appeared a few times. The rearrangement joins TRBV6-2 or TRBV6-3 to TRBJ2-1, with TRBD2 matching 8 bases. The CDR3 contains 15 residues. J was trimmed by 6 bases and V by 5 bases; bases with no gene match: 9. Germline V lookup: CDR1 MNHEY, CDR2 SVGEGT. The CDR3 DNA is TGTGCCAGCAGTCCTCAAAGCGGGAGTTTCAATGAGCAGTTCTTC. Amino acid sequence: CASSPQSGSFNEQFF.

This clonotype showed up just a few times. J is TRBJ1-5 and V is TRBV19; 7 nucleotides match TRBD1. The CDR3 is 15 amino acids. Looked up from germline, CDR1 is LNHDA and CDR2 is SQIVND (reference sequence). J lost 7 bases, V lost 4 bases, and 10 bases had no gene match. CDR3 nucleotides: TGTGCCAGTAGTACGGGACAGCGCGATTCACAGCCCCAGCATTTT. Encoded protein: CASSTGQRDSQPQHF.

This clonotype occurred a few times. V is TRBV5-7 and J is TRBJ1-1; no reliable D call. TRBV5-7 carries the ORF label, with uncertain function. The length of the CDR3 is 14 residues. V lost 0 bases to trimming and J lost 5 bases, with 11 bases between them. The CDR3 loop reads CASSLAWCRTEAFF. CDR3 in DNA: TGTGCCAGCAGCTTGGCGTGGTGCCGGACTGAAGCTTTCTTT.

DNA of the CDR3: TGTGCAAAGAAATTCTACGAGCAGTACTTC. Amino acid sequence: CAKKFYEQYF. V gene TRBV3-1 combines with J gene TRBJ2-7; D remains ambiguous. Germline V lookup: CDR1 LGHDT, CDR2 YNNKEL (reference sequence). This CDR3 contains 10 residues.

This clonotype appeared a few times. The V call is TRBV20-1, the J call TRBJ2-1; TRBD2 aligns across 11 bases. Trimming took 5 bases from V and 4 from J; bases not matched to a gene: 7. The CDR3 spans 15 residues. Germline CDR1 DFQATT, CDR2 SNEGSKA (reference sequence). CDR3 loop: CSAHQGLADYNEQFF. CDR3 in DNA: TGCAGTGCTCACCAGGGACTAGCGGATTACAATGAGCAGTTCTTC.

This clonotype was picked up a small number of times. This rearrangement joins TRBV20-1 to TRBJ2-3, with a possible D match to TRBD2 (5 bases). CDR3 length equals 13 residues. The V gene lost 3 bases and the J gene lost 6 bases, with 13 bases spanning the gap. CDR1 and CDR2 from the germline V gene are DFQATT and SNEGSKA (reference sequence). Here the CDR3 DNA reads TGCAGTGCTAGGACTATAAGAGGGGATACGCAGTATTTT. As protein: CSARTIRGDTQYF.

The V and J genes are TRBV24-1 and TRBJ2-1; TRBD2 might be the D (5 bases). The CDR3 sequence is 15 residues long. The germline CDR1 and CDR2 sequences are KGHDR and SFDVKD. V lost 3 bases and J lost 3, with 11 bases in between. DNA for the CDR3: TGTGCCACCAGTGATGCCCTAGCTCGCTACAATGAGCAGTTCTTC. Encoded protein: CATSDALARYNEQFF.

This clonotype was detected only a few times. V and J are TRBV20-1 and TRBJ2-4, with TRBD2 matching over 7 bases. Per germline, CDR1 DFQATT and CDR2 SNEGSKA (reference sequence). V was pared by 0 bases and J by 0 bases, with 8 bases of the junction left unmatched. The CDR3 covers 17 residues. The CDR3 protein is CSARDTLAALAKNIQYF. The DNA for the CDR3 is TGCAGTGCTAGAGATACCCTAGCGGCCCTAGCCAAAAACATTCAGTACTTC.

V is TRBV20-1 and J is TRBJ1-2, with D unclear. Germline V gene lookup returns CDR1 DFQATT and CDR2 SNEGSKA (reference sequence). The CDR3 loop spans 13 amino acids. V lost 1 base, J lost 9 bases, and 15 bases lay in between. CDR3 in amino acids: CSARGAPGRRYTF. CDR3 bases: TGCAGTGCTAGAGGTGCCCCGGGAAGACGCTACACCTTC.

This clonotype was counted many times. The V and J genes are TRBV12-3 or TRBV12-4 and TRBJ2-5, with D perhaps given as TRBD1 or TRBD2 (7 bases each). V was trimmed by 7 bases and J by 1 base, leaving 13 bases between them. The length of the CDR3 is 14 residues. CDR3 in DNA: TGTGCCAGCACCAGGGGGGGGCCCCAAGAGACCCAGTACTTC. Its protein product is CASTRGGPQETQYF.

This clonotype was seen a handful of times. The chain joins TRBV7-9 to TRBJ1-5; no firm D call. CDR3 length equals 15 residues. The ends were cut back, 5 bases at V and 4 bases at J, with 15 bases in the middle. Germline V gene data show CDR1 as SEHNR and CDR2 as FQNEAQ (reference sequence). The CDR3 loop reads CASSPKGSENQPQHF. The CDR3 DNA sequence: TGTGCCAGCAGCCCAAAAGGGTCGGAGAATCAGCCCCAGCATTTT.

This clonotype came up a few times. V usage is TRBV29-1 and J usage is TRBJ2-7; D possibly corresponds to TRBD2 (6 bases). V was clipped by 6 bases and J by 6 bases, with 21 bases between them. Looked up from germline, CDR1 is SQVTM and CDR2 is ANQGSEA. The CDR3 is made up of 14 amino acids. CDR3 bases: TGCAGCGTCCTTATTCCGGGAGCGGTTGTCGAGCAGTACTTC. This translates into CSVLIPGAVVEQYF.

This clonotype has only a few counts. The chain is built from TRBV20-1 and TRBJ2-3; TRBD1 matches at 7 bases. CDR3 length equals 15 residues. The V segment lost 5 bases and the J segment 4 bases; nucleotides outside the gene matches: 12. CDR1 DFQATT and CDR2 SNEGSKA come from the germline V gene (reference sequence). This CDR3 reads CSAPPPDRVPDTQYF. The CDR3 DNA is TGCAGTGCTCCACCCCCCGACAGGGTTCCAGATACGCAGTATTTT.